Described below is a single T cell receptor (beta chain) sequence and its context. What it recognizes is unknown. This sample was included in a study of T cell repertoires in cytomegalovirus infection. Overall study context: It can be stated that public TCR beta signatures indicated CMV infection as well as a matching HLA type.

TCRdb itself ran the reads through MiXCR, one entry per CDR3 protein. The sample gives some 200,000 distinct CDR3 sequences, around two fifths of which show up once; 55% to 70% is in the top ten. This CDR3 region has 11 residues. Trimming shortened V by 3 bases and J by 7 bases, and 6 bases separated the two germline ends. Germline V gives CDR1 LNHDA, CDR2 SQIVND (reference sequence). Study results and limitations: CMV carriers with the relevant HLA were identified by cumulative public TCR beta family frequency. HLA-C-restricted, CMV-specific TCR beta clonotypes were dominant ex vivo.

The chain uses TRBV19 and TRBJ1-1, with D unclear. This specimen was CD8+ T cells from cultured PBMCs, taken from culture after CMV antigen stimulation. This sequence originates from a human donor in good health (CMV status not recorded). Some clones in this sample may be carry-over from other donors' samples. The CDR3 sequence is CASSIGNEAFF. As DNA, the CDR3 is TGTGCCAGTAGTATCGGGAATGAAGCTTTCTTT.